The 32 T cell receptor beta chains reported below all come from one sample, sequenced in a study of blood T cell repertoires in COVID-19 (dated by TCRdb to 2019 to 2021). The library was obtained by the immunoSEQ multiplex PCR assay. In TCRdb, the immuneACCESS table is reduced to in-frame sequences with V and J assigned. These tables do not hold every clone; where another copy was compared, an unresolved V gene accounts for under half, and the others remain unexplained. The sample data list hundreds of thousands of clones, and approximately 88% of these were observed just once. 0.95% to 1.5% of the sample comes from the top ten. The sequenced material came from PBMCs or T cells enriched from blood (not recorded which). These TCRs come from a woman aged 35 to 49 with acute COVID-19.

The J gene is TRBJ2-1, the V gene TRBV2, with 11 nucleotides matching TRBD2. This CDR3 is 15 amino acids long. The V segment lost 1 base and the J segment 7 bases; nucleotides outside the gene matches: 3. The germline V gene has CDR1 SNHLY and CDR2 FYNNEI. CDR3 loop: CASSEGSGRGNEQFF. CDR3 nucleotide sequence: TGTGCCAGCAGTGAAGGTAGCGGGAGGGGAAATGAGCAGTTCTTC.

The chain carries TRBV7-2 and TRBJ2-1; possible D gene TRBD2, 6 bases. Between the trimmed V and J ends, which lost 4 bases and 9 bases, there was a span of 16 bases. Per germline, CDR1 SGHTA and CDR2 FQGNSA. The CDR3 covers 14 residues. CDR3 residues: CASSYDAGTGEQFF. CDR3 nucleotides: TGTGCCAGCAGCTATGACGCGGGAACGGGTGAGCAGTTCTTC.

The chain combines TRBV7-9 with TRBJ2-6; D gene unclear. CDR1 SEHNR and CDR2 FQNEAQ come from the germline V gene (reference sequence). The CDR3 is made up of 17 amino acids. Trimming cost V 1 base and J 0 bases, with 10 bases left between them. This chain's CDR3 is CASSLGGVISGANVLTF. The CDR3 DNA reads as TGTGCCAGCAGCTTAGGCGGCGTTATCTCTGGGGCCAACGTCCTGACTTTC. The whole variable domain, remainder taken from reference TRBV7-9 and TRBJ2-6, is DTGVSQNPRHKITKRGQNVTFRCDPISEHNRLYWYRQTLGQGPEFLTYFQNEAQLEKSRLLSDRFSAERPKGSFSTLEIQRTEQGDSAMYLCASSLGGVISGANVLTFGAGSRLTVL.

The chain couples TRBV6-5 to TRBJ1-1, with 7 nucleotides matching TRBD1. The length of the CDR3 is 15 residues. The germline CDR1 and CDR2 sequences are MNHEY and SVGAGI. The V segment lost 2 bases and the J segment 3 bases; nucleotides outside the gene matches: 6. The CDR3: CASSYPGQADTEAFF. DNA of the CDR3: TGTGCCAGCAGTTACCCAGGACAGGCCGACACTGAAGCTTTCTTT.

The chain combines TRBV11-2 with TRBJ1-2; unclear D gene. There are 15 residues in the CDR3. V was cut by 1 base and J by 1 base, with 10 bases left in between. From germline, CDR1 is SGHAT and CDR2 FQNNGV. The CDR3 coding sequence is TGTGCCAGCAGCTTAGTAGGAGGACTTAACTATGGCTACACCTTC. It yields the protein CASSLVGGLNYGYTF.

CDR3 loop: CASSLGPRVAFF. CDR3 bases: TGTGCCAGCAGTTTAGGGCCGCGGGTAGCTTTCTTT. This chain joins TRBV12-3 or TRBV12-4 and TRBJ1-1; no definite D call. The CDR3 is made up of 12 amino acids. V dropped 1 base and J dropped 10 bases, with 10 bases sitting between them.

The chain couples TRBV5-6 to TRBJ1-2, with 7 positions matching TRBD1. V shed 4 bases and J 2 bases; nucleotides not matched to a gene: 8. Germline V CDR1 and CDR2: SGHDT, YYEEEE. The CDR3 length is 15 residues. The chain's CDR3 is CASSRTGNRNYGYTF. As DNA, the CDR3 is TGTGCCAGCAGCAGGACAGGCAATCGGAACTATGGCTACACCTTC.

The rearrangement joins TRBV18 to TRBJ2-5, with TRBD2 matching over 8 bases. This CDR3 spans 14 amino acids. V dropped 0 bases and J dropped 5; count of bases not matched to a gene: 2. Germline V CDR1 and CDR2: KGHSH, LQKENI. In DNA form, the CDR3 reads TGTGCCAGCTCACCACCGGGACTAGTTGAGACCCAGTACTTC. Protein sequence: CASSPPGLVETQYF.

This chain connects TRBV19 to TRBJ1-4, with D possibly matching TRBD1 (5 bases). Trimming left V 6 bases short and J 5 bases short, with 10 bases between. Germline V gene sequence: CDR1 LNHDA, CDR2 SQIVND (reference sequence). The CDR3 is made up of 13 amino acids. CDR3 amino acids: CASSRQPNEKLFF. The CDR3 bases are TGTGCCAGTAGCAGACAGCCAAATGAAAAACTGTTTTTT.

This clone has just one count. The rearrangement links TRBV7-2 to TRBJ1-1; D uncertain. The V end lost 2 bases, the J end lost 4 bases, and 14 bases lay between the germline ends. The CDR3 consists of 15 residues. In germline, CDR1 is SGHTA, CDR2 FQGNSA. CDR3 protein: CASSLLSGVGTEAFF. CDR3 coding DNA: TGTGCCAGCAGCTTATTGTCCGGGGTGGGCACTGAAGCTTTCTTT.

As concerns this clone: Sequence at one end of the junction differs from germline and may be a read error. The rearrangement links TRBV7-7 to TRBJ2-1; maybe TRBD2 (5 bases). CDR3 length: 15 amino acids. CDR1 is SSHAT, CDR2 FNYEAQ, per germline (reference sequence). The CDR3 sequence: CASSFSAPQTHEQFF. The CDR3, as DNA: TGTGCTAGCAGCTTTAGCGCGCCCCAAACCCATGAGCAGTTCTTC.

The chain joins TRBV3-1 (or the pseudogene TRBV3-2) to TRBJ2-2, with D hard to call. V lost 3 bases and J lost 4, with 12 bases in between. From germline, CDR1 is LGHDT and CDR2 YNNKEL (reference sequence). This CDR3 comprises 15 residues. As DNA, the CDR3 is TGTGCCAGCAGCCACGTTCGCGATGCCACCGGGGAGCTGTTTTTT. Translated: CASSHVRDATGELFF.

This clone was seen a single time. V and J are TRBV11-3 and TRBJ2-2; D might be TRBD2 (6 bases). Trimming cost V 4 bases and J 1 base, with 16 bases left between them. The germline gives CDR1 SGHNT, CDR2 YENEEA. The CDR3 is 17 amino acids. In nucleotides, the CDR3 is TGTGCCAGCAGCTCTCTACGGTGGGAGGAGAACACCGGGGAGCTGTTTTTT. This gives the protein CASSSLRWEENTGELFF.

This rearrangement joins TRBV11-2 to TRBJ2-3, with 9 bases that match TRBD2. V shed 1 base and J 3 bases; nucleotides not matched to a gene: 11. CDR3 length equals 18 residues. Germline-derived CDR1 and CDR2 are SGHAT and FQNNGV. DNA for the CDR3: TGTGCCAGCAGCTTAGGGGCCGCGTGGACTAGCGAAACAGATACGCAGTATTTT. Residues: CASSLGAAWTSETDTQYF.

V is TRBV6-5 and J is TRBJ1-5; tentatively, D is TRBD1 (6 bases). The CDR3 length is 14 residues. Looked up from germline, CDR1 is MNHEY and CDR2 is SVGAGI. The germline V and J ends were trimmed by 5 bases and 4 bases, with 12 bases remaining between them. This CDR3 reads CASSKDRYNQPQHF. The DNA for the CDR3 is TGTGCCAGCAGTAAGGACAGATATAATCAGCCCCAGCATTTT.

This clone came up once. The V gene is TRBV28, the J gene TRBJ1-2, with 8 bases aligning to TRBD1. The CDR3 covers 15 residues. V lost 5 bases to trimming and J lost 7 bases; unmatched junction nucleotides: 12. Germline CDR1 is MDHEN and CDR2 is SYDVKM. The CDR3 loop is CASSPPSQGVGGYTF. The CDR3 bases are TGTGCCAGCAGTCCCCCATCACAGGGGGTCGGTGGCTACACCTTC.

The J gene is TRBJ1-5, the V gene TRBV6-2 or TRBV6-3; the D gene is possibly TRBD1 (6 bases). Between the trimmed V and J ends, which lost 6 bases and 2 bases, there was a span of 14 bases. Germline V gene sequence: CDR1 MNHEY, CDR2 SVGEGT. CDR3 length: 15 amino acids. CDR3 DNA sequence: TGTGCCAGCAGCCCACAGGGATCCGGCAATCAGCCCCAGCATTTT. Its protein is CASSPQGSGNQPQHF.

This chain joins TRBV7-3 and TRBJ2-7, with TRBD2 matching 16 bases. The ends lost 4 bases at V and 2 bases at J; junction bases unmatched: 8. The CDR3 has 18 amino acids. Germline assignment: CDR1 SGHTA and CDR2 FQGTGA. As DNA, the CDR3 is TGTGCCAGCAGCTGGGGGACTAGCGGGAGGGCCAAACCCTACGAGCAGTACTTC. Translating it yields CASSWGTSGRAKPYEQYF.

V is TRBV1 and J is TRBJ2-5; the D call TRBD2 from the table was never checked on the DNA. TRBV1 is a pseudogene locus. The CDR3 totals 21 residues. In nucleotides, the CDR3 is TGCACCAGCAGCCTGGTTAGATCTAGGGCTAGCGGGAGGTCGGGAAAGGGGACCCAGTACTTC. Amino acid sequence: CTSSLVRSRASGRSGKGTQYF.

The gene calls are TRBV5-1 and TRBJ1-2; 7 bases are shared with TRBD1. This CDR3 contains 13 residues. Germline CDR1 is SGHRS and CDR2 is YFSETQ. J lost 8 bases, V lost 6 bases, and 10 bases had no gene match. CDR3 protein: CASIPPGGEGYTF. The CDR3 DNA follows: TGCGCCAGCATCCCGCCAGGGGGTGAGGGCTACACCTTC.

The CDR3 spells CASSLFGTGLNGGNTEAFF. The CDR3 DNA follows: TGCGCCAGCAGCTTGTTCGGGACAGGCCTTAATGGGGGGAACACTGAAGCTTTCTTT. V gene TRBV5-1 combines with J gene TRBJ1-1; 8 nucleotides line up with TRBD1. J lost 1 base, V lost 1 base, and 15 bases had no gene match. Germline loops: CDR1 SGHRS, CDR2 YFSETQ. This CDR3 is built from 19 residues.

The rearrangement uses TRBV10-3 and TRBJ2-3, with 10 bases matching TRBD2. After removal of 6 bases from V and 6 bases from J, the junction contained 12 bases not matched to a gene. This CDR3 is 16 amino acids long. Germline V gives CDR1 ENHRY, CDR2 SYGVKD. The CDR3 DNA follows: TGTGCCATCAGATCTCCTAGCGGGAGTCTTGCCGATACGCAGTATTTT. Amino acids: CAIRSPSGSLADTQYF.

The chain employs TRBV12-3 or TRBV12-4 and TRBJ2-5; 9 bases are a match to TRBD2. V was clipped by 5 bases and J by 4 bases; unmatched bases: 2. The CDR3 loop spans 13 amino acids. The CDR3 loop is CASSPLAGETQYF. The DNA of the CDR3 is TGTGCCAGCAGTCCACTAGCGGGAGAGACCCAGTACTTC.

This clone has a single count. The chain links TRBV7-9 to TRBJ1-5, with 9 bases aligning to TRBD1. The CDR3 is made up of 15 amino acids. Trimming took 3 bases from V and 6 from J; bases not matched to a gene: 6. Germline CDR1 is SEHNR and CDR2 is FQNEAQ (reference sequence). In DNA form, the CDR3 reads TGTGCCAGCAGCTTCGGGGGACAGGGCGGTCAGCCCCAGCATTTT. Its protein product is CASSFGGQGGQPQHF.

The rearrangement links TRBV19 to TRBJ1-3; 8 nucleotides agree with TRBD1. Trimming took 3 bases from V and 3 from J; bases not matched to a gene: 7. CDR3 length: 16 amino acids. CDR1 is LNHDA, CDR2 SQIVND, per germline (reference sequence). The CDR3: CASSIGAGGFGNTIYF. The CDR3 DNA reads as TGTGCCAGTAGTATTGGGGCAGGGGGCTTTGGAAACACCATATATTTT.

This clone was observed once. The chain couples TRBV5-4 to TRBJ2-2, with 10 bases identical to TRBD1. The ends lost 3 bases at V and 6 bases at J; junction bases unmatched: 8. Germline V gene sequence: CDR1 SGHNT, CDR2 YYREEE (reference sequence). The CDR3 runs 16 residues. CDR3 in DNA: TGTGCCAGCAGCTCCTGGACAGGGGGTTTCGCCGGGGAGCTGTTTTTT. Encoded protein: CASSSWTGGFAGELFF.

The chain employs TRBV7-9 and TRBJ1-2, with TRBD1 matching 9 bases. From germline, CDR1 is SEHNR and CDR2 FQNEAQ (reference sequence). With 4 bases clipped from V and 4 bases from J, the junction kept 7 bases outside the gene matches. The CDR3 consists of 15 residues. CDR3 coding DNA: TGTGCCAGCAGCTCACACAGGGGGCTGAGCTATGGCTACACCTTC. Encoded protein: CASSSHRGLSYGYTF.

This chain joins TRBV18 and TRBJ1-1; tentatively, D is TRBD1 (5 bases). Germline V gene lookup returns CDR1 KGHSH and CDR2 LQKENI. This CDR3 region has 16 residues. The V gene lost 1 base and the J gene lost 0 bases, with 12 bases spanning the gap. The CDR3 DNA is TGTGCCAGCTCACCACGGACACAGGATATGAACACTGAAGCTTTCTTT. This encodes CASSPRTQDMNTEAFF. The full variable domain, completed using reference TRBV18 and TRBJ1-1, is NAGVMQNPRHLVRRRGQEARLRCSPMKGHSHVYWYRQLPEEGLKFMVYLQKENIIDESGMPKERFSAEFPKEGPSILRIQQVVRGDSAAYFCASSPRTQDMNTEAFFGQGTRLTVV.

This chain uses TRBV5-8 with TRBJ1-5; D gene unclear. The CDR3 has 13 residues. V lost 1 base, J lost 4 bases, and 6 bases lay in between. The V gene's germline CDR1 is SGHTS and CDR2 YDEGEE. The CDR3 DNA reads as TGTGCCAGCAGCTTGTCGGTGAATCAGCCCCAGCATTTT. Its translation is CASSLSVNQPQHF. The variable domain in full, with the rest retrieved from reference TRBV5-8 and TRBJ1-5, is EAGVTQSPTHLIKTRGQQATLRCSPISGHTSVYWYQQALGLGLQFLLWYDEGEERNRGNFPPRFSGRQFPNYSSELNVNALELEDSALYLCASSLSVNQPQHFGDGTRLSIL.

The chain employs TRBV7-9 and TRBJ2-1; TRBD2 aligns across 8 bases. V trimming: 1 base; J trimming: 4 bases; junction bases outside the gene matches: 3. Looked up from germline, CDR1 is SEHNR and CDR2 is FQNEAQ (reference sequence). The CDR3 consists of 15 residues. This CDR3 reads CASSLDAGGYNEQFF. The CDR3 DNA reads as TGTGCCAGCAGCTTAGATGCGGGAGGATACAATGAGCAGTTCTTC.

The rearrangement links TRBV20-1 to TRBJ2-7; D might be TRBD2 (5 bases). This CDR3 is built from 11 residues. CDR1 DFQATT and CDR2 SNEGSKA come from the germline V gene (reference sequence). V was clipped by 8 bases and J by 7 bases, with 15 bases between them. The CDR3 is CSPTPPGEQYV. The CDR3 region has the DNA TGCAGTCCAACCCCGCCGGGGGAGCAGTACGTC.

This sequence joins TRBV2 and TRBJ1-2; D is perhaps TRBD1 (6 bases). The germline gives CDR1 SNHLY, CDR2 FYNNEI. This CDR3 contains 14 residues. V was shortened by 2 bases and J by 3 bases, with 10 bases between the two germline ends. The CDR3 DNA is TGTGCCAGCAGTGAAAGGACAGCCTACTATGGCTACACCTTC. This gives the protein CASSERTAYYGYTF.